The clone carrying this TCR beta chain was seen only a few times. Its antigen is not known. Given a much more abundant clone one base away, this may be a read error. The conserved final phenylalanine or tryptophan is absent from the CDR3, which likely points to a read error. V shed 3 bases and J shed 6 bases, with 8 bases lying between them. CDR1 and CDR2 from the germline V gene are DFQATT and SNEGSKA (reference sequence). The CDR3 runs 11 residues. The library came from three nested PCR rounds adapted from ARM-PCR protocols. TCRdb itself ran the multiplex PCR reads through MiXCR, one entry per CDR3 protein. The sample contains fewer than 55,000 distinct CDR3 sequences, approximately 59% of which appear only once. The template was RNA from unsorted bulk tissue. More than 3 cm separated this lung sample from the edge of the tumor. This specimen belongs to a study of tumor and adjacent non-tumor tissue in lung cancer.

Study-wide findings and caveats: Normal lung showed higher cumulative top 100 clone frequency than tumor.

The chain combines TRBV20-1 with TRBJ1-2; no reliable D call. Sequenced material: distant non-tumor lung tissue. The receptor was isolated from a woman in her thirties or forties with non-small cell lung cancer. The CDR3 sequence: CSARSGNGYTL. DNA for the CDR3: TGCAGTGCTAGGTCGGGGAATGGCTACACCTTA.